The clone carrying this T cell receptor beta chain has ten or more counts. What it binds is not known. This sample was included in a study of blood T cells in healthy people across ages. Study-wide findings and caveats: Reliance upon unsorted PBMCs precluded definitive naive versus antigen-experienced comparison.

The CDR3 loop spans 16 amino acids. With 3 bases removed from V and 5 bases from J, the gap between germline ends came to 18 bases. Germline-derived CDR1 and CDR2 are KGHDR and SFDVKD. Using a J-beta primer mix together with a sample-barcoded 5' primer, a second PCR was run for roughly 7 to 12 cycles. TCRdb re-called the 5' RACE reads through MiXCR, storing one row per CDR3 protein. The table includes approximately 810,000 distinct CDR3 sequences, 25% to 35% detected once. The sample consisted of blood. This chain uses TRBV24-1 with TRBJ2-5; the D is unclear. The receptor's source is a woman aged 80 or over in good health. The CDR3 sequence: CATSDRKGTVLETQYF. The DNA for the CDR3 is TGTGCCACCAGTGATCGGAAGGGTACAGTGCTGGAGACCCAGTACTTC.